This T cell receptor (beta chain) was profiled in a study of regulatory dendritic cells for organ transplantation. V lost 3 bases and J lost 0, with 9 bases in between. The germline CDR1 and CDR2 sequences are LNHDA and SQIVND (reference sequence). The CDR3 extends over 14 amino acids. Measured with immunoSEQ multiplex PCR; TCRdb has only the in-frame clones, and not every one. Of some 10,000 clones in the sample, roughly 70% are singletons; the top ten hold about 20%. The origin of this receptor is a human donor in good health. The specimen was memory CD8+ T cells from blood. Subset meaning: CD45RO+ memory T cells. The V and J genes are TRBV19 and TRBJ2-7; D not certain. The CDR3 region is CASSILASSYEQYF. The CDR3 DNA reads TGTGCCAGTAGTATTCTGGCCAGCTCCTACGAGCAGTACTTC. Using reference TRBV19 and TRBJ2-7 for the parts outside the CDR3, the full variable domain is DGGITQSPKYLFRKEGQNVTLSCEQNLNHDAMYWYRQDPGQGLRLIYYSQIVNDFQKGDIAEGYSVSREKKESFPLTVTSAQKNPTAFYLCASSILASSYEQYFGPGTRLTVT.